What follows is one T cell receptor beta chain and its context. The antigen this receptor binds is unknown. The sample holds no much larger clone one base away, and base qualities are not on file. The sequencing machine was an Illumina NovaSeq 6000. TCRalpha and TCRbeta cDNA libraries were constructed by 5'RACE with constant-segment primers, with sample barcodes and unique molecular identifiers being introduced. RNA was extracted from every sample with Trizol reagent. The libraries were amplified in two PCR steps, and the second step added a second sample barcode and Illumina TruSeq adapters. Libraries were sequenced on an Illumina NovaSeq with 2 x 150 bp paired-end reads. Regarding the original processing steps: Demultiplexing of reads and collapsing into UMI-guided consensus sequences were performed with migec v1.2.7. With mixcr v2.1.11, UMI consensuses were aligned to TRA and TRB V and J templates and assembled into clonotypes. Expanded or contracted clonotypes were those called significant by both edgeR and NoisET, with noise models trained on biological replicates. edgeR calls used a false discovery rate-adjusted p below 0.01 and a log2 fold-change threshold of 1. As an exploratory analysis of dynamics, max-normalized trajectories of the 1000 most abundant clonotypes were examined by PCA with hierarchical clustering. The CD4 or CD8 phenotype of responding clones was assigned using the separately sequenced CD4+ and CD8+ repertoires. The raw public data were reprocessed by TCRdb itself: fastp quality trimming at Q25, MiXCR clonotype calling, in-frame beta chains only. Entries are consolidated by CDR3 protein sequence, retaining the most common genes and DNA. The V and J calls, along with clone size, are taken from TCRdb and not from the paper's own processing. This sample comprises some 300,000 distinct CDR3 sequences, just under 20% of them detected only once. Over 20% of the sample is taken by the ten largest.

The data were taken from a study of T-cell memory formation after mild COVID-19 (dated by TCRdb to the early 2020s). Background for the entire study: TCR sequence clusters from the two donors were largely donor specific. Two young, previously healthy adult volunteers, one female and one male, were included in the cohort. In a couple of donors, T-cell clones that expanded and contracted after mild COVID-19 were tracked by sequencing TCRalpha and TCRbeta repertoires over time. Beyond this particular receptor, the publication reports: Clones that contracted from day 15 to 85 showed balanced CD4/CD8 phenotypes, whereas a second wave of clones that expanded from day 15 to 37 leaned towards CD4+. Contracting CD4+ clones were located mainly in the CM and EM memory subsets, whereas CD8+ clones were found to be enriched in EMRA. The study included only a couple of mild cases, and larger cohorts that include severe cases with pre-infection samples were judged to be necessary. SARS-CoV-2 specificity was not confirmed for the second-wave clones peaking on day 37. Some responding clones were detected in pre-infection memory, suggesting pre-existing cross-reactive memory T cells joined the SARS-CoV-2 response.

PBMCs were isolated by Ficoll-Paque density gradient centrifugation. The germline V gene (reference sequence) yields DFQATT for CDR1 and SNEGSKA for CDR2. The V end gives up 2 bases and the J end 5 bases, leaving 7 bases in the junction not matched to a gene. The CDR3 numbers 14 residues from cysteine through phenylalanine. The only DNA kept is the CDR3, 42 bases in frame from the first base. The clonotype was recovered from a man aged 18 to 29 who had mild COVID-19 (a few samples of this study predate the infection). The sample titles of this study are shuffled in the database, so cell type and time point are left out; the donor was told from shared clones. Recombination connected TRBV20-1 to TRBJ2-7, with TRBD2 matching 9 junction bases. The sample comprised PBMCs or a T cell subset sorted from them (not recorded which). The CDR3 is CSARSRGLAHEQYF. The DNA is TGCAGTGCTAGATCCCGGGGACTAGCCCACGAGCAGTACTTC.